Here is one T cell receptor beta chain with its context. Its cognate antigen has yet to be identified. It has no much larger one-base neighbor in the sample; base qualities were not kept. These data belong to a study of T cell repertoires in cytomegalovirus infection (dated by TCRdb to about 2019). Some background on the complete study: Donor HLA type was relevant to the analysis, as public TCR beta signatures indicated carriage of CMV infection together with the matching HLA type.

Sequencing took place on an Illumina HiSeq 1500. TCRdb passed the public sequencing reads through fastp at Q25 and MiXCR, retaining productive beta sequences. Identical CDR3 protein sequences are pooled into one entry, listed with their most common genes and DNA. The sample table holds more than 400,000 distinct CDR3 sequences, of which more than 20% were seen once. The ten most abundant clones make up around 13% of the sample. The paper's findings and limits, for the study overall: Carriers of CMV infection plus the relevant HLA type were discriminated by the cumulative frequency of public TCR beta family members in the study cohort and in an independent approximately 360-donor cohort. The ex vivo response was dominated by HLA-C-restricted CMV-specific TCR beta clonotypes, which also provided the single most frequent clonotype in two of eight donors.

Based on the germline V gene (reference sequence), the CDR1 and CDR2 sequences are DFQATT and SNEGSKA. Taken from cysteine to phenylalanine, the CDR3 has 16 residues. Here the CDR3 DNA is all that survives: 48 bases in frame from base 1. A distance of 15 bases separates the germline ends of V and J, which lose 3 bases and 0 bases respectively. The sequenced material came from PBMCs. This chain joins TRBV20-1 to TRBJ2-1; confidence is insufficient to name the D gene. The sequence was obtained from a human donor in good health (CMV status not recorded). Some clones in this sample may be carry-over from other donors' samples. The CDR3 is CSASQIVWSSYNEQFF. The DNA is TGCAGTGCTAGTCAGATAGTGTGGAGCTCCTACAATGAGCAGTTCTTC.